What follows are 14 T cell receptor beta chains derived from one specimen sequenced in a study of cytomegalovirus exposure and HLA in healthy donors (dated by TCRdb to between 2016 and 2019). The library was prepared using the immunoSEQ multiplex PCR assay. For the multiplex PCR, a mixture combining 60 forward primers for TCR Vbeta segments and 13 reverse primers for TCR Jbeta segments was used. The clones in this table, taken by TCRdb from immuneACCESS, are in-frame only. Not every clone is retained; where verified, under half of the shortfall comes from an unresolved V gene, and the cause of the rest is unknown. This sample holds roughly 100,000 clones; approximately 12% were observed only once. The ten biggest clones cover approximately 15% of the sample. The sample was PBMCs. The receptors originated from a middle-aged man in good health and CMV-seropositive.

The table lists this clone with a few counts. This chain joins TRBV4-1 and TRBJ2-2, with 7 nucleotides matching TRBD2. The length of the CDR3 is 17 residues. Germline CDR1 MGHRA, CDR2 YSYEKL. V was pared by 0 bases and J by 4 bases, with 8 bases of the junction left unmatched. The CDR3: CASSQESASGVTGELFF. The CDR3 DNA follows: TGCGCCAGCAGCCAAGAAAGTGCTAGCGGTGTCACCGGGGAGCTGTTTTTT.

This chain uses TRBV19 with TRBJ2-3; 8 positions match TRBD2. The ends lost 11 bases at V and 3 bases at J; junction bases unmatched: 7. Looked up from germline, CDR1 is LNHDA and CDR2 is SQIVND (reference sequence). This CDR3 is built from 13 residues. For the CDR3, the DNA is TGTGCCGTCGGCGGGGGGCTGACAGATACGCAGTATTTT. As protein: CAVGGGLTDTQYF.

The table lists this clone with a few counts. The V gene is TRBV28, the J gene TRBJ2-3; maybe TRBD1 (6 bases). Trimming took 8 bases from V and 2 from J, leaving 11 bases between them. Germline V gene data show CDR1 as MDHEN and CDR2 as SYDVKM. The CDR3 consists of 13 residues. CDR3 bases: TGTGCCAGCGGGCAGGGGCCCACAGATACGCAGTATTTT. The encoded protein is CASGQGPTDTQYF.

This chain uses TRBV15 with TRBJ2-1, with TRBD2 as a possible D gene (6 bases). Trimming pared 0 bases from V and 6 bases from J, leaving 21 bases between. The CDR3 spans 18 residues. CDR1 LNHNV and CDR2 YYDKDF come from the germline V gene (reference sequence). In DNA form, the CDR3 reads TGTGCCACCAGCAGAGATGATTTCGGAACCGCGGGACCCAATGAGCAGTTCTTC. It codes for CATSRDDFGTAGPNEQFF.

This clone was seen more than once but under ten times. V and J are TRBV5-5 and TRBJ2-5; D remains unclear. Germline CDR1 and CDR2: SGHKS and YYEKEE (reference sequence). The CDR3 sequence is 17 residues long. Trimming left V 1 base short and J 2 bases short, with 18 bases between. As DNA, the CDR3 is TGTGCCAGCAGCTTGTTTGGTGACGCGGTAGATCAAGAGACCCAGTACTTC. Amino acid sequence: CASSLFGDAVDQETQYF.

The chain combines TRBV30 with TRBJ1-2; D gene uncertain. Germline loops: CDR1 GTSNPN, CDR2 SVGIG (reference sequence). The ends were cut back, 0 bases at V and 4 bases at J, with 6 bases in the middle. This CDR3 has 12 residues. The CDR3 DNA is TGTGCCTGGAGTGTAACCGGCTATGGCTACACCTTC. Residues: CAWSVTGYGYTF.

The CDR3: CASSYALLSSEQYF. DNA of the CDR3: TGTGCCAGCAGTTACGCGCTTTTGAGCTCCGAGCAGTACTTC. The chain couples TRBV6-5 to TRBJ2-7, with D uncertain. V was pared by 2 bases and J by 6 bases, with 14 bases between. The CDR3 extends over 14 amino acids. CDR1 MNHEY and CDR2 SVGAGI come from the germline V gene.

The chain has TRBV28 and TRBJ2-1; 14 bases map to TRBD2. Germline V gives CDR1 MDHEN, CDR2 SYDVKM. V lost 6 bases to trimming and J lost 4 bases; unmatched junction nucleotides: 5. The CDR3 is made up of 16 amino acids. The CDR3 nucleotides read TGTGCCAGCAGCGGGACTAGCGGGAGTTCGTACAATGAGCAGTTCTTC. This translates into CASSGTSGSSYNEQFF.

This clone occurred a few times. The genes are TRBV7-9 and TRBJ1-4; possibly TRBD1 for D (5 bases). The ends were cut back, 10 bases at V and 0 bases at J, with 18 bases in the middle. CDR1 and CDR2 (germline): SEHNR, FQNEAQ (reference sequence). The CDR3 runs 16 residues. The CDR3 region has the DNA TGTGCCATCCCGGACACAAACCTTGCAACTAATGAAAAACTGTTTTTT. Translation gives CAIPDTNLATNEKLFF.

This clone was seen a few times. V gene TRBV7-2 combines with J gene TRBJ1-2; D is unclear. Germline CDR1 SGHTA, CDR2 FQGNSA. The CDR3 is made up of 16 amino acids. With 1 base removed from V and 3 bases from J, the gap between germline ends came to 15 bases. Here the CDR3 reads CASSLEEGRAYYGYTF. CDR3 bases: TGTGCCAGCAGCTTAGAGGAAGGGAGGGCGTACTATGGCTACACCTTC.

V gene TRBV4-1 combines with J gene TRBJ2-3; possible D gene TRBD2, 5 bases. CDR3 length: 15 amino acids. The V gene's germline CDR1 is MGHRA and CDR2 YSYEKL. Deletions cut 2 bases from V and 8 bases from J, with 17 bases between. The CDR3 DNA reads TGCGCCAGCAGCCAACCTGGTGGGAGTAAGGCTACGCAGTATTTT. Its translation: CASSQPGGSKATQYF.

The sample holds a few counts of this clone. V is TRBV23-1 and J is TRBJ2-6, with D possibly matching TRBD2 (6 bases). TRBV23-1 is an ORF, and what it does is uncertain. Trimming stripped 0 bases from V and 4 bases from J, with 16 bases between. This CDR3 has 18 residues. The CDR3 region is CASSQSMAGPAGANVLTF. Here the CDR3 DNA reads TGCGCCAGCAGTCAATCGATGGCGGGACCGGCCGGGGCCAACGTCCTGACTTTC.

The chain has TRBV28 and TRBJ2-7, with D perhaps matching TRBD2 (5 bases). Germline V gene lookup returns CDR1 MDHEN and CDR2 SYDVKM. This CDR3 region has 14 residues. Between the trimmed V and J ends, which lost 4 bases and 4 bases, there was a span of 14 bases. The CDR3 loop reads CASSYRDWGYEQYF. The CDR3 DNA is TGTGCCAGCAGTTACCGGGATTGGGGTTACGAGCAGTACTTC.

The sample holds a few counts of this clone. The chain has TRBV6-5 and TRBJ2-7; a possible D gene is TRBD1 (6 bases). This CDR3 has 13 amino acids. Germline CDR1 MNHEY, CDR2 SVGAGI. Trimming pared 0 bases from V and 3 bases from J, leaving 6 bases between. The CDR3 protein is CASSYSTGYEQYF. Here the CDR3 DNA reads TGTGCCAGCAGTTACTCGACAGGCTACGAGCAGTACTTC.